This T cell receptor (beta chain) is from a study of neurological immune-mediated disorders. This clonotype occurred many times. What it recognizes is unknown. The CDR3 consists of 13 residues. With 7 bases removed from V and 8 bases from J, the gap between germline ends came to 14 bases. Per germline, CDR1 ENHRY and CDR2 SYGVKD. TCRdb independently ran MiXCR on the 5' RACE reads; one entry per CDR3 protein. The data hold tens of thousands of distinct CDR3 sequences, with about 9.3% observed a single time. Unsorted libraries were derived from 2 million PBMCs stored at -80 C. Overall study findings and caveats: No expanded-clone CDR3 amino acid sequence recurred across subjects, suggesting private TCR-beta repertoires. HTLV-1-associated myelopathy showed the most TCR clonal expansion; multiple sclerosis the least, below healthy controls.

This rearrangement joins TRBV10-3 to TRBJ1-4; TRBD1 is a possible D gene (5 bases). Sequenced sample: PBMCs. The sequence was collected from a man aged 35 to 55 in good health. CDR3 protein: CAIKRERGEKLFF. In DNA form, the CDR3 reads TGTGCCATCAAAAGGGAACGGGGCGAAAAACTGTTTTTT.